This T cell receptor beta chain was observed in a study of T-cell memory formation after mild COVID-19. The study's findings and limits: The appearance of some responding clones in pre-infection memory suggested that cross-reactive memory joined. Mostly located in CM and EM were contracting CD4+ clones, with contracting CD8+ clones located in EMRA.

TCRdb passed the 5' RACE reads through MiXCR, listing each CDR3 protein once. The sample has some 43,000 distinct CDR3 sequences, about 6.1% seen once; the top ten hold under 0.95%. Regarding this clonotype: The target antigen is unknown.

Trimming left V 5 bases short and J 10 bases short, with 12 bases between. Germline V gives CDR1 SEHNR, CDR2 FQNEAQ (reference sequence). The CDR3 extends over 13 amino acids. The V gene is TRBV7-9, the J gene TRBJ1-6; D might be TRBD1 (5 bases). Sequencing was performed on PBMCs or a T cell subset sorted from them (not recorded which). This sequence was found in an adult who had mild COVID-19 (a few samples of this study predate the infection). Cell type and time point are not known. CDR3 in DNA: TGTGCCAGCAGCCCTCAGGGTAGCTCACCCCTCCACTTT. Its protein product is CASSPQGSSPLHF.